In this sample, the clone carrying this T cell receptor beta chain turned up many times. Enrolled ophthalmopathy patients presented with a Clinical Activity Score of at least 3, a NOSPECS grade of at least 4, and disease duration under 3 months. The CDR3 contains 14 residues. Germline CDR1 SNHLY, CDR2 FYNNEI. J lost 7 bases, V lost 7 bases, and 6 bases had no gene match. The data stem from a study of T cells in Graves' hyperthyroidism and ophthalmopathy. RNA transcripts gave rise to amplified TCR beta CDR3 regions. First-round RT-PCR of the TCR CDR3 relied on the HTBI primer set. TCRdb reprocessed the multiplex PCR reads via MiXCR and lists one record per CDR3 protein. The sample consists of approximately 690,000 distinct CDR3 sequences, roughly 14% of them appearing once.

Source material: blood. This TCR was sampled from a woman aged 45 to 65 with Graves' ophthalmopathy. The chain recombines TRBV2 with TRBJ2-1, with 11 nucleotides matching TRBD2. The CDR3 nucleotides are TGTGCCAGCAAACCGGGACTAGCGGCTAATGAGCAGTTCTTC. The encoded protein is CASKPGLAANEQFF. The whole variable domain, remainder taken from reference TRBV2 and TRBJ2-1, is EPEVTQTPSHQVTQMGQEVILRCVPISNHLYFYWYRQILGQKVEFLVSFYNNEISEKSEIFDDQFSVERPDGSNFTLKIRSTKLEDSAMYFCASKPGLAANEQFFGPGTRLTVL.